The 10 T cell receptor beta chains below come from one sample, sequenced in a study of cytomegalovirus exposure and HLA in healthy donors. The PCR ran on 60 Vbeta and 13 Jbeta primers. Some clones are missing from TCRdb's copy, which holds only in-frame ones; the method was immunoSEQ multiplex PCR. The specimen's table records 200,000 to 250,000 clones. Sequenced sample: PBMCs. These receptor sequences come from a woman aged 25 to 39 in good health and CMV-seropositive.

This sequence joins TRBV7-8 and TRBJ2-3, with TRBD2 as a possible D gene (6 bases). The CDR3 totals 14 residues. V was trimmed by 5 bases and J by 6 bases, leaving 15 bases between them. In germline, CDR1 is SGHVS, CDR2 FQNEAQ. In DNA form, the CDR3 reads TGTGCCAGCAGCCCTCCTAGCGCCGAGGATACGCAGTATTTT. Residues: CASSPPSAEDTQYF.

This chain connects TRBV29-1 to TRBJ1-2; 9 nucleotides align to TRBD1. Trimming removed 6 bases from V and 0 bases from J; junction bases left unmatched: 8. The CDR3 runs 15 residues. The germline V gene has CDR1 SQVTM and CDR2 ANQGSEA. DNA of the CDR3: TGCAGCGTGGGGGACAGGGAAATTACTAACTATGGCTACACCTTC. Its translation: CSVGDREITNYGYTF. The entire variable domain, with the rest obtained from reference TRBV29-1 and TRBJ1-2, is as follows: SAVISQKPSRDICQRGTSLTIQCQVDSQVTMMFWYRQQPGQSLTLIATANQGSEATYESGFVIDKFPISRPNLTFSTLTVSNMSPEDSSIYLCSVGDREITNYGYTFGSGTRLTVV.

The gene calls are TRBV5-6 and TRBJ1-2; D is perhaps TRBD1 (5 bases). This CDR3 is built from 15 residues. Trimming pared 2 bases from V and 1 base from J, leaving 12 bases between. Germline V gene lookup returns CDR1 SGHDT and CDR2 YYEEEE. CDR3 DNA sequence: TGTGCCAGCAGCTTTTACAGGTCCTTTAACTATGGCTACACCTTC. Translating gives CASSFYRSFNYGYTF.

V usage is TRBV4-3 and J usage is TRBJ2-1, with 7 nucleotides matching TRBD2. Germline assignment: CDR1 LGHNA and CDR2 YSLEER. CDR3 size: 14 residues. With V trimmed by 3 bases and J by 2 bases, 1 base remained unmatched. The CDR3 nucleotides read TGCGCCAGCAGCCACACTAGCGCCTACAATGAGCAGTTCTTC. This translates into CASSHTSAYNEQFF.

The V and J genes are TRBV4-3 and TRBJ1-1; possibly TRBD1 for D (6 bases). The CDR3 totals 15 residues. The V end was cut by 1 base, the J end by 2 bases, with 11 bases between. Germline values: CDR1 LGHNA, CDR2 YSLEER. CDR3 region: CASSQGQAKNTEAFF. Written as DNA, the CDR3 is TGCGCCAGCAGCCAAGGACAGGCCAAAAACACTGAAGCTTTCTTT.

The chain employs TRBV6-1 and TRBJ1-5; D may be TRBD1 (6 bases). Per the germline V gene, CDR1 is MNHNS and CDR2 is SASEGT. Trimming left V 3 bases short and J 1 base short, with 7 bases between. CDR3 size: 14 residues. The CDR3 region is CASSDRGSNQPQHF. CDR3 in DNA: TGTGCCAGCAGTGACAGGGGAAGCAATCAGCCCCAGCATTTT.

The V call is TRBV28, the J call TRBJ1-6; 8 positions agree with TRBD1. CDR1 MDHEN and CDR2 SYDVKM come from the germline V gene. Trimming took 5 bases from V and 8 from J; bases not matched to a gene: 8. This CDR3 comprises 15 residues. CDR3 sequence (DNA): TGTGCCAGCAGTGACCCCGGCAGGGGGCATTCACCCCTCCACTTT. Translating gives CASSDPGRGHSPLHF.

The V call is TRBV11-2, the J call TRBJ2-3, with TRBD2 identical over 8 bases. V lost 3 bases, J lost 8 bases, and 10 bases stayed unmatched. The length of the CDR3 is 15 residues. Per germline, CDR1 SGHAT and CDR2 FQNNGV. The CDR3 reads CASSFGHGGAATQYF. In DNA, the CDR3 is TGTGCCAGCAGCTTCGGGCACGGGGGGGCAGCTACGCAGTATTTT.

The V call is TRBV6-5, the J call TRBJ2-7, with D unclear. The germline V gene encodes CDR1 MNHEY and CDR2 SVGAGI. CDR3 size: 15 residues. V was pared by 2 bases and J by 6 bases, with 17 bases between. CDR3 sequence reads: CASSYSSFAIREQYF. The CDR3 bases are TGTGCCAGCAGTTACAGCTCTTTCGCGATTCGCGAGCAGTACTTC.

The genes are TRBV9 and TRBJ2-1; 15 bases are a match to TRBD2. Germline CDR1 and CDR2: SGDLS and YYNGEE. The CDR3 is made up of 19 amino acids. J gave up 0 bases and V 4 bases, and 8 bases lay outside the gene matches. CDR3 loop: CASSSRTSGRGSSYNEQFF. DNA for the CDR3: TGTGCCAGCAGCTCCAGGACTAGCGGGAGGGGCAGCTCCTACAATGAGCAGTTCTTC.